Sequencing of this T cell receptor beta chain was carried out in a study of graft-versus-host responses after intestinal transplantation (dated by TCRdb to about 2021). General notes on the study: Recipients received multivisceral, liver-intestinal, or isolated intestinal transplants. Every recipient was given anti-thymocyte globulin induction, then maintenance tacrolimus and steroids for roughly three years. Graft-versus-host and host-versus-graft alloreactive T cell clones were tracked in the graft, circulation and bone marrow after intestinal transplantation using bulk TCR-beta CDR3 sequencing. To identify alloreactive clones, pre-transplant mixed lymphocyte reaction products were sequenced and compared with unstimulated pre-transplant donor and recipient T cells. The cohort enrolled around 23 intestinal transplant recipients including one retransplant, and 3 patients lacking pretransplant specimens were excluded. Donor T cell macrochimerism was defined as a peak of at least 4% donor T cells among recipient peripheral blood mononuclear cells. Rather than going through the commercial service, samples from a few later patients were sequenced in-house on an Illumina MiSeq and processed with MiXCR. Points the paper makes about the study in general: Early after transplant, peak levels of circulating GvH clones were found to be associated with declines in HvG clones. Conclusions were limited by the relatively low number and heterogeneity of intestinal transplant patients. GvH clones were detected in recipient bone marrow, and some of these GvH clones were observed earlier in ileal mucosa or blood, consistent with an intestinal mucosal origin. Patients with donor T cell macrochimerism had high GvH to HvG T cell clonal ratios in their allografts.

The CDR3 spans 15 residues, from the cysteine through the phenylalanine. This entry keeps only the CDR3 DNA: 45 bases, framed from base 1. CDR1 and CDR2, looked up from the germline V gene, are SGHDT and YYEEEE. The V and J ends are trimmed by 3 bases and 0 bases, leaving 13 bases between them. Note on this clone: Its specific antigen is unknown. Base quality data are lacking; no much larger clone is found one base away.

Library method: the immunoSEQ multiplex PCR assay. For most patients, genomic DNA was isolated with the Qiagen DNeasy Blood and Tissue Kit and sent frozen to Adaptive Biotechnologies for TCR sequencing. Adaptive Biotechnologies carried out high-throughput TCR-beta CDR3 sequencing of genomic DNA for most patients. The authors' analysis ran thus. TCR sequencing data for over 15 patients were retrieved from Adaptive's ImmunoSEQ software; a few other patients were processed with MiXCR and VDJtools. To correct CD4 versus CD8 sorting errors, any sequence found in both subsets at a frequency ratio below 5:1 was removed. CDR3 nucleotide sequences shared between donor and recipient were removed because the origin of such sequences could not be assigned. At least 2-fold expansion over unstimulated cells and a minimum CFSE-low frequency of 0.002% (template counts) or 0.001% (read counts) were required for clones to be classified as alloreactive. Clones were considered mappable if detected in sequenced pre-transplant spleen, lymph node, or MLR CFSE-low populations of the donor or recipient. Cumulative frequency of alloreactive clones was calculated as a percentage of all sequences weighted by copy number. Not all clones reach the TCRdb copy of this immuneACCESS table, which keeps in-frame sequences only. Checked studies attribute under half of the gap to unresolved V genes and leave the rest unexplained. V and J calls and clone size are those listed in that table; D and trimming were worked out from the DNA. The sample table shows roughly 90,000 clones, and 88% are seen once. In total, the top ten clones hold 0.28% of the sample.

The meaning of the sample's time point label: cells obtained before transplantation from donor or recipient. CD3+CD4+ and CD3+CD8+ populations were FACS-sorted from unstimulated pre-transplant donor and recipient cells taken from spleen or lymph nodes. The chain is assembled from TRBV5-6 and TRBJ2-7; the D gene is perhaps TRBD1, on 5 matching bases. The sample in question was unstimulated CD4+ T cells sorted from spleen or lymph node cells, obtained before transplant. This sequence was found in a human donor who was the organ donor for an intestinal transplant. The DNA sequence follows: TGTGCCAGCAGCTGGGATCAGGGTCTCTCCTACGAGCAGTACTTC. Protein translation: CASSWDQGLSYEQYF.